The 23 T cell receptor beta chains below were found in one sample sequenced in a study of T cell responses to AZD1222 COVID-19 vaccine. TCRdb keeps only in-frame clones here, not all; method: immunoSEQ multiplex PCR. The top ten hold 5% to 6% of the sample, which has approximately 130,000 clones, about 90% seen once. Material: peripheral blood, obtained on day 0 of AZD1222 vaccination. The receptor set was obtained from an adult in good health.

This clone has only one observation. The J gene is TRBJ1-1, the V gene TRBV28, with a weak D call TRBD1 (5 bases). Looked up from germline, CDR1 is MDHEN and CDR2 is SYDVKM. The CDR3 runs to 15 residues. The ends were cut back, 1 base at V and 12 bases at J, with 21 bases in the middle. The CDR3 reads CASSLSVEIFRDSFF. In DNA form, the CDR3 reads TGTGCCAGCAGTTTATCGGTGGAGATTTTTCGGGACTCTTTCTTT. Using reference TRBV28 and TRBJ1-1 for the parts outside the CDR3, the full variable domain is DVKVTQSSRYLVKRTGEKVFLECVQDMDHENMFWYRQDPGLGLRLIYFSYDVKMKEKGDIPEGYSVSREKKERFSLILESASTNQTSMYLCASSLSVEIFRDSFFGQGTRLTVV.

This clone has more than one count but fewer than ten. This chain connects TRBV7-9 to TRBJ1-5, with D maybe TRBD1 (5 bases). The CDR3 loop spans 14 amino acids. The V gene lost 6 bases and the J gene lost 4 bases, with 13 bases spanning the gap. Per the germline V gene, CDR1 is SEHNR and CDR2 is FQNEAQ (reference sequence). The CDR3 sequence is CASSSTGENQPQHF. CDR3 DNA sequence: TGTGCCAGCAGTAGTACGGGGGAAAATCAGCCCCAGCATTTT.

The rearrangement uses TRBV29-1 and TRBJ2-3; 8 bases are shared with TRBD1. CDR3 length equals 13 residues. Germline lookup yields CDR1 SQVTM and CDR2 ANQGSEA. The junction had 5 bases not matched to a gene; V was cut back by 6 bases and J by 3 bases. Here the CDR3 reads CSVPGTGTDTQYF. The CDR3 region has the DNA TGCAGCGTGCCCGGGACAGGTACAGATACGCAGTATTTT.

The chain couples TRBV10-3 to TRBJ1-4; D might be TRBD1 (6 bases). The CDR3 is 15 amino acids. Per germline, CDR1 ENHRY and CDR2 SYGVKD. Deletions cut 10 bases from V and 8 bases from J, with 23 bases between. The CDR3 DNA reads as TGTGCCACCTCCGAAGGGGGACCAGTGGGCGAAAAACTGTTTTTT. Encoded protein: CATSEGGPVGEKLFF.

The V and J genes are TRBV6-5 and TRBJ1-1, with D possibly being TRBD1 (5 bases). V dropped 5 bases and J dropped 3 bases, with 10 bases sitting between them. Germline CDR1 is MNHEY and CDR2 is SVGAGI. CDR3 length equals 13 residues. CDR3 in DNA: TGTGCCAGCAGTCCCTGGGGCGACACTGAAGCTTTCTTT. It translates to CASSPWGDTEAFF.

This chain joins TRBV7-9 and TRBJ1-2; D ambiguous. Germline V lookup: CDR1 SEHNR, CDR2 FQNEAQ (reference sequence). This CDR3 is 15 amino acids long. With 5 bases removed from V and 1 base from J, the gap between germline ends came to 14 bases. The CDR3, as DNA: TGTGCCAGCAGCCCTCGGAACAGAATTAACTATGGCTACACCTTC. This codes for CASSPRNRINYGYTF.

V is TRBV6-5 and J is TRBJ2-7, with D unresolved. The CDR3 runs to 13 residues. V lost 4 bases and J 3 bases, leaving 10 bases between the germline ends. Germline loops: CDR1 MNHEY, CDR2 SVGAGI. CDR3 amino acids: CASSFRGFYEQYF. In nucleotides, the CDR3 is TGTGCCAGCAGTTTCAGAGGATTCTACGAGCAGTACTTC.

The V and J genes are TRBV5-4 and TRBJ2-7; D is perhaps TRBD1 (6 bases). Trimming removed 5 bases from V and 2 bases from J, with 11 bases in between. The CDR3 is made up of 13 amino acids. Germline V lookup: CDR1 SGHNT, CDR2 YYREEE (reference sequence). CDR3 protein: CASSDDRPYEQYF. CDR3 DNA: TGTGCCAGCAGTGATGACAGGCCCTACGAGCAGTACTTC.

This rearrangement joins TRBV15 to TRBJ2-1; the D gene is possibly TRBD1 (7 bases). The germline gives CDR1 LNHNV, CDR2 YYDKDF (reference sequence). The CDR3 runs to 13 residues. Between the trimmed V and J ends, which lost 5 bases and 7 bases, there was a span of 12 bases. CDR3 in amino acids: CATSGPGGNEQFF. The CDR3, as DNA: TGTGCCACCAGCGGTCCAGGGGGGAATGAGCAGTTCTTC.

This clone came up once. The V and J genes are TRBV12-3 or TRBV12-4 and TRBJ1-5; tentatively, D is TRBD1 (5 bases). Between the trimmed V and J ends, which lost 7 bases and 6 bases, there was a span of 13 bases. The CDR3 length is 13 residues. The CDR3 protein is CASTAGGGQPQHF. The CDR3 region has the DNA TGTGCCAGCACTGCCGGGGGAGGTCAGCCCCAGCATTTT.

This clone was found a few times. This sequence joins TRBV27 and TRBJ1-1; no firm D call. CDR3 size: 15 residues. Germline assignment: CDR1 MNHEY and CDR2 SMNVEV (reference sequence). Trimming removed 2 bases from V and 5 bases from J, with 15 bases in between. Here the CDR3 DNA reads TGTGCCAGCAGTTTACGCAGTCGGGGAATGACTGAAGCTTTCTTT. As protein: CASSLRSRGMTEAFF.

The chain uses TRBV5-5 and TRBJ1-2, with D tentatively TRBD1 (5 bases). CDR1 and CDR2 (germline): SGHKS, YYEKEE (reference sequence). The V and J ends lost 0 bases and 4 bases respectively, with 13 bases between them. The CDR3 totals 15 residues. The CDR3 sequence is CASSLEGGASYGYTF. As DNA, the CDR3 is TGTGCCAGCAGCTTGGAGGGTGGGGCGAGCTATGGCTACACCTTC.

In this sample, this clone turned up once. The V and J genes are TRBV25-1 and TRBJ1-4; tentatively, D is TRBD1 (5 bases). V was shortened by 4 bases and J by 5 bases, with 17 bases between the two germline ends. The CDR3 runs 16 residues. Germline loops: CDR1 MGHDK, CDR2 SYGVNS. CDR3 sequence reads: CASSALMRDLNEKLFF. Here the CDR3 DNA reads TGTGCCAGCAGTGCCCTAATGAGGGACCTGAATGAAAAACTGTTTTTT.

This clone was found a few times. J is TRBJ1-2 and V is TRBV15; TRBD1 might be the D (5 bases). From germline, CDR1 is LNHNV and CDR2 YYDKDF (reference sequence). This CDR3 region has 16 residues. V lost 0 bases to trimming and J lost 0 bases, with 11 bases between them. Written as DNA, the CDR3 is TGTGCCACCAGCAGAGATGGACATACTTCTAACTATGGCTACACCTTC. Translation gives CATSRDGHTSNYGYTF.

The gene calls are TRBV2 and TRBJ1-4; no firm D call. CDR1 is SNHLY and CDR2 is FYNNEI in the germline V gene. This CDR3 spans 15 amino acids. Trimming removed 8 bases at V and 6 bases at J, with 19 bases between. This chain's CDR3 is CASLRWRASDEKLFF. Written as DNA, the CDR3 is TGTGCCAGCTTGCGATGGCGCGCTTCTGATGAAAAACTGTTTTTT.

The chain uses TRBV7-6 and TRBJ1-1, with D maybe TRBD1 (5 bases). CDR1 is SGHVS and CDR2 is FNYEAQ in the germline V gene. The CDR3 has 14 residues. V was shortened by 4 bases and J by 0 bases, with 9 bases between the two germline ends. The CDR3 nucleotides are TGTGCCAGCAGCTCACAGGATATGAACACTGAAGCTTTCTTT. It is translated as CASSSQDMNTEAFF.

V gene TRBV5-6 combines with J gene TRBJ2-5, with 14 bases aligning to TRBD2. Unmatched junction bases numbered 12, after V lost 3 bases and J lost 5 bases. Per germline, CDR1 SGHDT and CDR2 YYEEEE. The CDR3 is 18 residues long. CDR3 sequence: CASSWIGTSGSGGETQYF. In DNA form, the CDR3 reads TGTGCCAGCAGCTGGATCGGGACTAGCGGGAGTGGAGGGGAGACCCAGTACTTC. The full variable domain, with the rest looked up from reference TRBV5-6 and TRBJ2-5, is DAGVTQSPTHLIKTRGQQVTLRCSPKSGHDTVSWYQQALGQGPQFIFQYYEEEERQRGNFPDRFSGHQFPNYSSELNVNALLLGDSALYLCASSWIGTSGSGGETQYFGPGTRLLVL.

DNA of the CDR3: TGTGCCAGCAGACCAGGGGGTACCACTGAAGCTTTCTTT. The encoded protein is CASRPGGTTEAFF. The chain is built from TRBV6-5 and TRBJ1-1, with 7 bases identical to TRBD1. The J segment lost 4 bases and the V segment lost 6 bases, leaving 5 bases of the junction unmatched. The CDR3 contains 13 residues. Germline assignment: CDR1 MNHEY and CDR2 SVGAGI.

J is TRBJ1-1 and V is TRBV9; no definite D call. Germline assignment: CDR1 SGDLS and CDR2 YYNGEE. Trimming pared 0 bases from V and 3 bases from J, leaving 9 bases between. This CDR3 is 14 amino acids long. CDR3 loop: CASSVAAWDTEAFF. For the CDR3, the DNA is TGTGCCAGCAGCGTAGCGGCATGGGACACTGAAGCTTTCTTT.

This chain uses TRBV30 with TRBJ1-4, with 8 nucleotides matching TRBD1. Germline V gives CDR1 GTSNPN, CDR2 SVGIG (reference sequence). Trimming took 0 bases from V and 7 from J; bases not matched to a gene: 7. The CDR3 length is 15 residues. Here the CDR3 reads CAWSVLRGLGEKLFF. CDR3 nucleotide sequence: TGTGCCTGGAGTGTACTCAGGGGGCTGGGTGAAAAACTGTTTTTT.

This chain links TRBV28 with TRBJ1-2, with 7 positions matching TRBD1. The CDR3 covers 16 residues. Germline CDR1 is MDHEN and CDR2 is SYDVKM. V shed 6 bases, J shed 0 bases, and the junction held 10 bases outside the gene matches. In DNA form, the CDR3 reads TGTGCCAGCAGACCCCCGGGACAGATATCTAACTATGGCTACACCTTC. It specifies CASRPPGQISNYGYTF.

The V call is TRBV5-4, the J call TRBJ2-1; D gene unclear. V was clipped by 4 bases and J by 8 bases, with 10 bases between them. Germline CDR1 reads SGHNT; CDR2 reads YYREEE (reference sequence). The CDR3 totals 12 residues. This CDR3 is CASSRPRDEQFF. The CDR3 bases are TGTGCCAGCAGCCGCCCCCGCGATGAGCAGTTCTTC.

The chain employs TRBV3-1 (or the pseudogene TRBV3-2) and TRBJ1-1; 8 bases match TRBD1. The V gene's germline CDR1 is LGHDT and CDR2 YNNKEL (reference sequence). The CDR3 has 13 residues. Trimming cost V 6 bases and J 2 bases; bases outside gene matches: 2. The chain's CDR3 is CASSPGGNTEAFF. CDR3 in DNA: TGTGCCAGCAGTCCAGGGGGCAACACTGAAGCTTTCTTT.